Listed below are T cell receptor beta chains from one sample, sequenced in a study of shared clonotypes between healthy human individuals. The method was immunoSEQ multiplex PCR; TCRdb's version includes in-frame clones alone and lacks a portion of them. The sample has about 2 million clones, 90% to 95% seen once. The sequenced sample was naive CD4+ T cells sorted from blood. Every receptor here comes from a man younger than 35 in good health. The CDR3 runs from the conserved cysteine through the conserved F or W. Fields, in order: V gene, J gene, CDR3 protein.

v_call: TRBV7-2; j_call: TRBJ2-2; cdr3_aa: CASSGGTPGELFF
v_call: TRBV28; j_call: TRBJ1-5; cdr3_aa: CASSTKEPQHF
v_call: TRBV6-1; j_call: TRBJ2-5; cdr3_aa: CASSERRIGQETQYF
v_call: TRBV10-3; j_call: TRBJ1-2; cdr3_aa: CAISFNDGYTF
v_call: TRBV27; j_call: TRBJ1-5; cdr3_aa: CASSSKGPTSNQPQHF
v_call: TRBV5-1; j_call: TRBJ2-2; cdr3_aa: CASSFPSGSSGTGELFF
v_call: TRBV30; j_call: TRBJ1-4; cdr3_aa: CAWSVLRQNEKLFF
v_call: TRBV6-1; j_call: TRBJ2-1; cdr3_aa: CASSDHGRYNEQFF
v_call: TRBV29-1; j_call: TRBJ2-3; cdr3_aa: CSSGQGETDTQYF
v_call: TRBV30; j_call: TRBJ2-5; cdr3_aa: CAWTQQGPETQYF
v_call: TRBV7-9; j_call: TRBJ2-3; cdr3_aa: CASSPRATDTQYF
v_call: TRBV7-9; j_call: TRBJ2-3; cdr3_aa: CAWTLDTDTQYF